Shown below are 27 T cell receptor beta chains from a single sample sequenced in a study of T cells expressing NK-cell markers. Each CDR3 protein gets one entry in TCRdb, which reprocessed the 5' RACE reads and gives no DNA. The sample includes fewer than 550,000 distinct CDR3 sequences. Specimen: blood T cells: a sorted CD56 or NKG2C T cell subset, CD4+ or CD8+ T cells, or bulk PBMC T cells (not recorded which). The receptors shown here come from a woman between 50 and 59 years old in good health.

The chain links TRBV20-1 to TRBJ1-4. The CDR3 totals 11 residues. CDR1 and CDR2 (germline): DFQATT, SNEGSKA (reference sequence). CDR3: CSATYQEKLFF.

The chain recombines TRBV5-1 with TRBJ2-1; TCRdb's D call of TRBD2 is untestable without DNA. The V gene's germline CDR1 is SGHRS and CDR2 YFSETQ. The CDR3 has 17 amino acids. The CDR3 sequence is CASSVGLLRTSSGEQFF. The variable domain in full, completed from reference TRBV5-1 and TRBJ2-1, reads KAGVTQTPRYLIKTRGQQVTLSCSPISGHRSVSWYQQTPGQGLQFLFEYFSETQRNKGNFPGRFSGRQFSNSRSEMNVSTLELGDSALYLCASSVGLLRTSSGEQFFGPGTRLTVL.

V usage is TRBV18 and J usage is TRBJ2-2; without DNA, the TCRdb call of TRBD1 cannot be checked. Per germline, CDR1 KGHSH and CDR2 LQKENI. This CDR3 has 16 residues. The CDR3 here is CASSPSEQGITGELFF.

The CDR3 is CATSDINGAFYNEQFF. The gene calls are TRBV24-1 and TRBJ2-1; TCRdb reports TRBD1, a call that lacks DNA to check it against. The germline V gene encodes CDR1 KGHDR and CDR2 SFDVKD. This CDR3 has 16 amino acids.

The chain recombines TRBV6-2 or TRBV6-3 with TRBJ1-2; the D call of TRBD1 rests on TCRdb alone, since no DNA is present to check it. CDR1 and CDR2 (germline): MNHEY, SVGEGT. CDR3 length: 16 amino acids. The CDR3 sequence: CASSYLRTGDILSYTF.

This chain joins TRBV10-2 and TRBJ2-3; there is no DNA to check the TCRdb D call of TRBD1. The CDR3 has 12 residues. In germline, CDR1 is WSHSY, CDR2 SAAADI. The CDR3 protein is CASGGLTDTQYF.

This rearrangement joins TRBV9 to TRBJ2-7; the D call of TRBD2 rests on TCRdb alone, since no DNA is present to check it. The CDR3 spans 15 residues. Germline loops: CDR1 SGDLS, CDR2 YYNGEE. Here the CDR3 reads CASSVESGEGHEQYF.

V is TRBV20-1 and J is TRBJ2-1; TCRdb outputs TRBD2, but without DNA this stays unchecked. The CDR3 consists of 15 residues. CDR1 and CDR2 (germline): DFQATT, SNEGSKA (reference sequence). CDR3 amino acids: CSAPLTSGSYNEQFF.

The rearrangement links TRBV7-2 to TRBJ1-2. The CDR3 runs 13 residues. From germline, CDR1 is SGHTA and CDR2 FQGNSA. CDR3 sequence: CASSSGTYYGYTF.

This chain joins TRBV20-1 and TRBJ2-3; TCRdb picks TRBD1, but there is no DNA to check that call. Germline V lookup: CDR1 DFQATT, CDR2 SNEGSKA (reference sequence). CDR3 length: 15 residues. The CDR3 loop reads CSARDLRESTDTQYF.

This chain joins TRBV7-3 and TRBJ2-3; TCRdb proposes TRBD2, but this gene call is untestable without DNA. The germline CDR1 and CDR2 sequences are SGHTA and FQGTGA. The CDR3 has 14 residues. The CDR3 reads CASSLFGTSNTQYF.

The V gene is TRBV6-1, the J gene TRBJ2-4; lacking DNA, the TRBD2 call made by TCRdb goes unchecked. This CDR3 comprises 16 residues. Germline V gene sequence: CDR1 MNHNS, CDR2 SASEGT. The CDR3 here is CASSGLAGLAKNIQYF.

The J gene is TRBJ1-2, the V gene TRBV20-1; the D gene TCRdb calls, TRBD1, cannot be checked with no DNA. There are 14 residues in the CDR3. Germline V lookup: CDR1 DFQATT, CDR2 SNEGSKA (reference sequence). This CDR3 reads CSARLTVSNYGYTF.

The rearrangement links TRBV12-3 or TRBV12-4 to TRBJ2-3; no DNA is available, so the TRBD1 call from TCRdb remains unchecked. The CDR3 length is 14 residues. CDR3 loop: CASRTSLSTDTQYF.

The chain carries TRBV12-3 or TRBV12-4 and TRBJ1-1; TCRdb gives TRBD1 as the D gene, but with no DNA this cannot be confirmed. The CDR3 runs to 15 residues. CDR3 sequence: CASSPGTGPVTEAFF.

This CDR3 reads CASSSPTSSGGNEQFF. The chain is built from TRBV6-6 and TRBJ2-1; TCRdb calls TRBD2, which cannot be checked without DNA. Germline CDR1 is MNHNY and CDR2 is SVGAGI (reference sequence). The CDR3 contains 16 residues.

The CDR3 here is CASSPLGGTGSNEKLFF. J is TRBJ1-4 and V is TRBV12-3 or TRBV12-4; TCRdb's D call of TRBD1 is untestable without DNA. This CDR3 is 17 amino acids long.

The chain recombines TRBV28 with TRBJ1-1; the D call of TRBD1 rests on TCRdb alone, since no DNA is present to check it. This CDR3 is built from 16 residues. In germline, CDR1 is MDHEN, CDR2 SYDVKM. CDR3 amino acids: CASSLTTGTGADEAFF.

The chain combines TRBV3-1 with TRBJ2-5; with no DNA, the TCRdb D assignment of TRBD1 cannot be verified. In germline, CDR1 is LGHDT, CDR2 YNNKEL (reference sequence). The CDR3 has 16 amino acids. The CDR3 here is CASSQRTRTGQETQYF.

The CDR3 is CASSPRRSRQGRFYDGYTF. The chain uses TRBV12-3 or TRBV12-4 and TRBJ1-2; TCRdb lists TRBD1, though no DNA is available to test this call. This CDR3 region has 19 residues.

The V gene is TRBV12-5, the J gene TRBJ2-3; lacking DNA, the TRBD2 call made by TCRdb goes unchecked. There are 15 residues in the CDR3. The germline V gene has CDR1 LGHNT and CDR2 FRNRAP. The CDR3 sequence is CASGPQGLETDTQYF.

The rearrangement links TRBV3-1 to TRBJ2-7; TCRdb outputs TRBD2, but without DNA this stays unchecked. The CDR3 is 14 amino acids. CDR1 is LGHDT, CDR2 YNNKEL, per germline (reference sequence). CDR3 sequence: CASSQPKSSDEQYF.

This chain joins TRBV20-1 and TRBJ2-1. This CDR3 is built from 14 residues. CDR1 is DFQATT and CDR2 is SNEGSKA in the germline V gene (reference sequence). CDR3 loop: CSARGNQRNNEQFF.

The CDR3 here is CASSPSGRVEAYEQYF. The chain carries TRBV5-1 and TRBJ2-7; absent DNA, TCRdb's TRBD1 call cannot be checked. The CDR3 has 16 amino acids. From germline, CDR1 is SGHRS and CDR2 YFSETQ.

The V and J genes are TRBV28 and TRBJ2-4; TCRdb calls TRBD2, which cannot be checked without DNA. The CDR3 spans 13 residues. Germline V CDR1 and CDR2: MDHEN, SYDVKM. Here the CDR3 reads CASADGGAWDQYF.

The chain has TRBV12-3 or TRBV12-4 and TRBJ2-7; the D call from TCRdb, TRBD2, cannot be confirmed without DNA. The CDR3 contains 15 residues. The CDR3 is CASSLYASTAYEQYF.

The CDR3 sequence is CAATVGLAGVDTQYF. This chain links TRBV12-3 or TRBV12-4 with TRBJ2-3; there is no DNA to check the TCRdb D call of TRBD2. The CDR3 has 15 amino acids.